Listed here are 8 T cell receptor beta chains from one sample, sequenced in a study of T cells after yellow fever vaccination. TCRdb re-called the 5' RACE reads through MiXCR, storing one row per CDR3 protein. This sample has 500,000 to 650,000 distinct CDR3 sequences, with approximately 13% found just once. The sample in question was PBMCs, obtained on the day of the yellow fever booster vaccination. These receptors were collected from a young man who received the YFV17D yellow fever vaccine.

This clonotype was seen ten or more times. The chain has TRBV20-1 and TRBJ2-1, with D perhaps matching TRBD1 or TRBD2 (5 bases each). The CDR3 runs to 13 residues. The V end was cut by 3 bases, the J end by 6 bases, with 12 bases between. The germline CDR1 and CDR2 sequences are DFQATT and SNEGSKA (reference sequence). CDR3 region: CSASGTPPNEQFF. In DNA form, the CDR3 reads TGCAGTGCTAGCGGGACCCCTCCCAATGAGCAGTTCTTC.

The chain joins TRBV29-1 to TRBJ1-2, with D hard to call. There are 14 residues in the CDR3. Between the trimmed V and J ends, which lost 4 bases and 3 bases, there was a span of 15 bases. Germline CDR1 and CDR2: SQVTM and ANQGSEA. The CDR3 DNA follows: TGCAGCGTTGTCCGGGTCTTTGGGGACTATGGCTACACCTTC. Its protein is CSVVRVFGDYGYTF.

This clonotype was detected many times. The V call is TRBV5-6, the J call TRBJ2-7; 10 nucleotides align to TRBD1. CDR1 and CDR2 from the germline V gene are SGHDT and YYEEEE. The CDR3 has 15 amino acids. V lost 4 bases and J lost 3; bases outside the gene matches: 7. The CDR3, as DNA: TGTGCCAGCAGCGACCGGGACAGGGGACGCTACGAGCAGTACTTC. Amino acids: CASSDRDRGRYEQYF. Full variable domain (rest looked up from reference TRBV5-6 and TRBJ2-7): DAGVTQSPTHLIKTRGQQVTLRCSPKSGHDTVSWYQQALGQGPQFIFQYYEEEERQRGNFPDRFSGHQFPNYSSELNVNALLLGDSALYLCASSDRDRGRYEQYFGPGTRLTVT.

This clonotype was seen at least ten times. The V gene is TRBV7-2, the J gene TRBJ2-7; TRBD2 aligns across 8 bases. The V and J ends lost 2 bases and 1 base, in that order; junction bases with no gene match: 7. Per the germline V gene, CDR1 is SGHTA and CDR2 is FQGNSA. The CDR3 contains 16 residues. CDR3 loop: CASSLRRAGGSYEQYF. CDR3 nucleotide sequence: TGTGCCAGCAGCTTACGGCGCGCGGGAGGATCCTACGAGCAGTACTTC.

Remarks on this clonotype: This likely came from a read error, as a far larger clone is one base away. The chain joins TRBV11-1 to TRBJ2-1, with D hard to call. CDR1 SGHAT and CDR2 FQDESV come from the germline V gene (reference sequence). This CDR3 spans 12 amino acids. The CDR3 sequence is CVSSFSYNEQFF. CDR3 coding DNA: TGTGTCAGCAGCTTCTCCTACAATGAGCAGTTCTTC.

V is TRBV29-1 and J is TRBJ2-7; D is possibly TRBD1 (5 bases). This CDR3 spans 13 amino acids. CDR1 and CDR2 (germline): SQVTM, ANQGSEA. The V end was cut by 4 bases, the J end by 3 bases, with 13 bases between. CDR3 protein: CSVAEEGDYEQYF. In nucleotides, the CDR3 is TGCAGCGTTGCGGAAGAAGGGGACTACGAGCAGTACTTC.

The chain combines TRBV7-9 with TRBJ2-7; D gene ambiguous. CDR1 and CDR2 (germline): SEHNR, FQNEAQ (reference sequence). The CDR3 extends over 13 amino acids. Trimming cost V 7 bases and J 5 bases, with 15 bases left between them. This CDR3 reads CASTMDRIDEQYF. The DNA for the CDR3 is TGTGCCAGCACCATGGACCGTATCGACGAGCAGTACTTC. The full variable domain, with the rest looked up from reference TRBV7-9 and TRBJ2-7, is DTGVSQNPRHKITKRGQNVTFRCDPISEHNRLYWYRQTLGQGPEFLTYFQNEAQLEKSRLLSDRFSAERPKGSFSTLEIQRTEQGDSAMYLCASTMDRIDEQYFGPGTRLTVT.

This chain links TRBV25-1 with TRBJ2-3; D tentatively fits TRBD1 or TRBD2 (6 bases each). CDR1 MGHDK and CDR2 SYGVNS come from the germline V gene. The CDR3 contains 17 residues. V was clipped by 4 bases and J by 0 bases, with 17 bases between them. This chain's CDR3 is CASSATLGGTSTDTQYF. CDR3 bases: TGTGCCAGCAGTGCAACTCTAGGGGGGACTAGCACAGATACGCAGTATTTT.